This is a list of T cell receptor beta chains from one sample in a study of shared clonotypes between healthy human individuals. The repertoire was sequenced with immunoSEQ multiplex PCR; TCRdb's copy has only in-frame clones and lacks some. In the table there are hundreds of thousands of clones, 73% of which are singletons. Sequencing input: memory CD4+ T cells sorted from blood. These receptor sequences come from a woman between 25 and 40 years old in good health. Each CDR3 is given without its conserved first and last residue.

cdr3_length: 12; v_call: TRBV7-8; j_call: TRBJ2-7; cdr3_aa: ASSSNRASYEQY
cdr3_length: 13; v_call: TRBV28; j_call: TRBJ1-2; cdr3_aa: ASSPTGGVRHGYT
cdr3_length: 11; v_call: TRBV6-1; j_call: TRBJ1-4; cdr3_aa: AAGRAGGEKLF
cdr3_length: 13; v_call: TRBV10-3; j_call: TRBJ2-3; cdr3_aa: AISDLREGTDTQY
cdr3_length: 13; v_call: TRBV14; j_call: TRBJ2-5; cdr3_aa: ASSPSLSHQETQY
cdr3_length: 11; v_call: TRBV18; j_call: TRBJ2-3; cdr3_aa: ATATGFTDTQY
cdr3_length: 9; v_call: TRBV20-1; j_call: TRBJ2-7; cdr3_aa: SASRGQEQY
cdr3_length: 11; v_call: TRBV6-1; j_call: TRBJ2-7; cdr3_aa: ANKGLVGDEQY
cdr3_length: 13; v_call: TRBV2; j_call: TRBJ2-7; cdr3_aa: ASSVMRGLGYEQY
cdr3_length: 14; v_call: TRBV27; j_call: TRBJ2-3; cdr3_aa: ASSSYRDTSTDTQY
cdr3_length: 10; v_call: TRBV2; j_call: TRBJ1-5; cdr3_aa: ASSEGNQPQH
cdr3_length: 10; v_call: TRBV7-9; j_call: TRBJ1-4; cdr3_aa: ASSSRDEKLF
cdr3_length: 13; v_call: TRBV12-5; j_call: TRBJ1-2; cdr3_aa: ASGLVPGGDYGYT
cdr3_length: 12; v_call: TRBV2; j_call: TRBJ2-1; cdr3_aa: ASSGTSGTVEQF
cdr3_length: 12; v_call: TRBV19; j_call: TRBJ2-7; cdr3_aa: ASSSFRGPYEQY
cdr3_length: 11; v_call: TRBV11-2; j_call: TRBJ2-7; cdr3_aa: ASTVPSSYEQY
cdr3_length: 12; v_call: TRBV6-5; j_call: TRBJ1-1; cdr3_aa: ASSYREGNTEAF
cdr3_length: 16; v_call: TRBV18; j_call: TRBJ2-5; cdr3_aa: ASSPPDGRPGGQETQY
cdr3_length: 12; v_call: TRBV7-8; j_call: TRBJ2-1; cdr3_aa: ASERETSFDEQF
cdr3_length: 12; v_call: TRBV7-2; j_call: TRBJ2-7; cdr3_aa: ASSFDRVTYEQY
cdr3_length: 13; v_call: TRBV10-2; j_call: TRBJ2-1; cdr3_aa: ASSQRTSGSNEQF
cdr3_length: 9; v_call: TRBV7-2; j_call: TRBJ2-5; cdr3_aa: ASTLSETQY
cdr3_length: 11; v_call: TRBV28; j_call: TRBJ2-2; cdr3_aa: ASRDTNTGELF
cdr3_length: 11; v_call: TRBV7-6; j_call: TRBJ1-2; cdr3_aa: ASSPTENYGYT
cdr3_length: 12; v_call: TRBV5-1; j_call: TRBJ1-2; cdr3_aa: ASSAPGQIYGYT
cdr3_length: 9; v_call: TRBV5-1; j_call: TRBJ2-1; cdr3_aa: ASSWGFGQF
cdr3_length: 12; v_call: TRBV6-6; j_call: TRBJ2-1; cdr3_aa: ASRTRDSYNEQF
cdr3_length: 17; v_call: TRBV19; j_call: TRBJ2-2; cdr3_aa: ASSIFRTGTGVNTGELF
cdr3_length: 12; v_call: TRBV6-6; j_call: TRBJ1-1; cdr3_aa: ASRGQGGGTEAF
cdr3_length: 12; v_call: TRBV13; j_call: TRBJ2-3; cdr3_aa: ASSLVGVADTQY
cdr3_length: 15; v_call: TRBV28; j_call: TRBJ2-1; cdr3_aa: ASSLPMGQGVPDSQF
cdr3_length: 12; v_call: TRBV6-1; j_call: TRBJ2-7; cdr3_aa: ASSIGTGSAEQY